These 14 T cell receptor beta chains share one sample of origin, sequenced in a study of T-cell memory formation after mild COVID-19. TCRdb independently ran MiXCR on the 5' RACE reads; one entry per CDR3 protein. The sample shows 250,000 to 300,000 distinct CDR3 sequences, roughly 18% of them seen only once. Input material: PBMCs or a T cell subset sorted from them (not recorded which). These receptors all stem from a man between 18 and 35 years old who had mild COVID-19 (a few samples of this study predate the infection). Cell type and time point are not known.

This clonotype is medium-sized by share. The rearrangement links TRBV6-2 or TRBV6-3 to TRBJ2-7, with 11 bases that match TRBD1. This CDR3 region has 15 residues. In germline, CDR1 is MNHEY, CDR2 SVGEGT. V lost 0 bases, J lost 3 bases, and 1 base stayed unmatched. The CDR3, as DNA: TGTGCCAGCAGTTACTCCGGGACAGGGGGCTACGAGCAGTACGTC. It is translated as CASSYSGTGGYEQYV.

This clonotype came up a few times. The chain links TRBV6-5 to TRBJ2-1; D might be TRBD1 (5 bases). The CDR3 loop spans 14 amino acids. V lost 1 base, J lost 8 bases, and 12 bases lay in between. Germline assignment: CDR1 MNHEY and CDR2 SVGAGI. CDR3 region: CASSYWQGVDEQFF. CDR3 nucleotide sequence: TGTGCCAGCAGTTACTGGCAGGGCGTCGATGAGCAGTTCTTC.

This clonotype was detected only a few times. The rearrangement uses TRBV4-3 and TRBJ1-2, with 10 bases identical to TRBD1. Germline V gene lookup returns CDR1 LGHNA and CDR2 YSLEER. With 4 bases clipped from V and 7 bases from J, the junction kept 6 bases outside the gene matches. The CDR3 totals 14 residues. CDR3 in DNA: TGCGCCAGCAGCCTAACCGGGACAGGGGTTGGCTACACCTTC. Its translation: CASSLTGTGVGYTF.

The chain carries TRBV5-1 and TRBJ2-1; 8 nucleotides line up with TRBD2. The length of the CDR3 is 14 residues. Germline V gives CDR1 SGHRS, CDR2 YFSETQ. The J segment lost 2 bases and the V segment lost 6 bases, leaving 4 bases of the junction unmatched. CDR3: CASKSGGAYNEQFF. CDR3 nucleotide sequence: TGCGCCAGCAAATCCGGGGGGGCCTACAATGAGCAGTTCTTC.

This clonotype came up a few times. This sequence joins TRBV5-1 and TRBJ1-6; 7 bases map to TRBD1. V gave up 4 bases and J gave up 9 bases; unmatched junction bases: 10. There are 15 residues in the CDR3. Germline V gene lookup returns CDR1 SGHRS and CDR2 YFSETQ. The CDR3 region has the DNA TGCGCCAGCAGCGCTGAAACAGGGGTGGGTTCACCCCTCCACTTT. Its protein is CASSAETGVGSPLHF.

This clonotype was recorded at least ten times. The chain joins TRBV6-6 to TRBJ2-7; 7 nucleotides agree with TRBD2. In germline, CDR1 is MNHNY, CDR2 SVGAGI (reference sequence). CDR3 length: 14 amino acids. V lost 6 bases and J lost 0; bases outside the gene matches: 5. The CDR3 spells CASRETGGSYEQYF. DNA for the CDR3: TGTGCCAGCAGGGAGACGGGGGGCTCCTACGAGCAGTACTTC.

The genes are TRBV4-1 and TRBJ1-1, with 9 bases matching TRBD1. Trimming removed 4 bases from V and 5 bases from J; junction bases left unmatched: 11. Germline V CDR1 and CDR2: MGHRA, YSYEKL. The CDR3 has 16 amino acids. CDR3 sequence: CASSPHEGTGITEAFF. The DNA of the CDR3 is TGCGCCAGCAGCCCTCATGAAGGGACAGGGATAACTGAAGCTTTCTTT.

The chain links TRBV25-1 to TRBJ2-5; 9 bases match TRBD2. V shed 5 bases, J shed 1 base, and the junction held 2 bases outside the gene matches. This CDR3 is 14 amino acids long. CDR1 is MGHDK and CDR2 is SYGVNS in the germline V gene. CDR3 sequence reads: CASSSGGSQETQYF. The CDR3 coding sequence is TGTGCCAGCAGTAGCGGGGGGTCCCAAGAGACCCAGTACTTC. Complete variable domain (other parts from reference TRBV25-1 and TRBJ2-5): EADIYQTPRYLVIGTGKKITLECSQTMGHDKMYWYQQDPGMELHLIHYSYGVNSTEKGDLSSESTVSRIRTEHFPLTLESARPSHTSQYLCASSSGGSQETQYFGPGTRLLVL.

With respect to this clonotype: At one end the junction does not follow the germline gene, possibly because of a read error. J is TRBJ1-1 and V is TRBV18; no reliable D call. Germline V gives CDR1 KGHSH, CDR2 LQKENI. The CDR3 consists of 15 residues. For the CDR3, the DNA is TGTGCCAGCTCACCACCGGCACAGCTGAACGCTGAAGCTTTCTTT. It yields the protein CASSPPAQLNAEAFF.

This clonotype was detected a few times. This chain's CDR3 is CASSPFAGELFF. The DNA of the CDR3 is TGTGCCAGCAGCCCCTTTGCCGGGGAGCTGTTTTTT. The J gene is TRBJ2-2, the V gene TRBV2; D is unresolved. The CDR3 has 12 residues. The V and J ends lost 6 bases and 6 bases respectively, with 8 bases between them. The germline V gene encodes CDR1 SNHLY and CDR2 FYNNEI. Drawing the rest from reference TRBV2 and TRBJ2-2, the complete variable domain is EPEVTQTPSHQVTQMGQEVILRCVPISNHLYFYWYRQILGQKVEFLVSFYNNEISEKSEIFDDQFSVERPDGSNFTLKIRSTKLEDSAMYFCASSPFAGELFFGEGSRLTVL.

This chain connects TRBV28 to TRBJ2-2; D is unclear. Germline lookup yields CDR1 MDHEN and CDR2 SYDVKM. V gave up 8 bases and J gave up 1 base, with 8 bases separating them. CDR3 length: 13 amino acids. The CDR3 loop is CASYERNTGELFF. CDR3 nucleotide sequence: TGTGCCAGCTATGAAAGGAACACCGGGGAGCTGTTTTTT.

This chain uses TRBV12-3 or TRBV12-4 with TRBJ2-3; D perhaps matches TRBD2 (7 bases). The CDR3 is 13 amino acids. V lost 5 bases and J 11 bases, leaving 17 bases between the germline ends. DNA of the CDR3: TGTGCCAGCAGTCCCCGTGTAGGGGGGGGGCAGTATTTT. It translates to CASSPRVGGGQYF.

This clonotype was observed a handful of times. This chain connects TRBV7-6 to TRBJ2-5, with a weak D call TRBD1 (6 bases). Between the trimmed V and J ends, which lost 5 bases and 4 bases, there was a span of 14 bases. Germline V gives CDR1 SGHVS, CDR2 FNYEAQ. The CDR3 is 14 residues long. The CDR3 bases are TGTGCCAGCAGCGTGAACTCAGGGGCAGAGACCCAGTACTTC. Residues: CASSVNSGAETQYF.

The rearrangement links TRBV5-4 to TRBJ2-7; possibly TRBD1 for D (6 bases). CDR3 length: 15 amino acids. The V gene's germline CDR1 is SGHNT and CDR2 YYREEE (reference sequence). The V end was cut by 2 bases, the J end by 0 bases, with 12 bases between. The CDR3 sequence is CASSFSRDNSYEQYF. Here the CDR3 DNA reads TGTGCCAGCAGCTTCTCTCGGGACAACTCCTACGAGCAGTACTTC.